This T cell receptor (beta chain) was sequenced in a study of cytomegalovirus exposure and HLA in healthy donors. Study-wide results and caveats: For presence/absence analyses, sequencing depth was assumed to be roughly uniform across donors.

Worth noting for this clone: The antigen is undetermined.

Donors were nominally healthy when sampled, though unrecorded immune exposures were likely. In the PCR, 60 Vbeta and 13 Jbeta primers were used. Repertoires were generated with immunoSEQ multiplex PCR, while TCRdb's copy carries only in-frame clones and drops some. Of about 160,000 clones detected, 65% to 90% appear once; the ten largest clones hold around a tenth. This CDR3 contains 15 residues. V trimming: 5 bases; J trimming: 6 bases; junction bases outside the gene matches: 10. Germline CDR1 reads PRHDT; CDR2 reads FYEKMQ (reference sequence). The clonotype comes from a man aged 45 to 65 in good health and CMV-seropositive. Sample: PBMCs. The chain employs TRBV13 and TRBJ2-1, with TRBD2 matching over 7 bases. For the CDR3, the DNA is TGTGCCAGCAGCCCCCGGACTAGATTCTCCAATGAGCAGTTCTTC. This gives the protein CASSPRTRFSNEQFF.